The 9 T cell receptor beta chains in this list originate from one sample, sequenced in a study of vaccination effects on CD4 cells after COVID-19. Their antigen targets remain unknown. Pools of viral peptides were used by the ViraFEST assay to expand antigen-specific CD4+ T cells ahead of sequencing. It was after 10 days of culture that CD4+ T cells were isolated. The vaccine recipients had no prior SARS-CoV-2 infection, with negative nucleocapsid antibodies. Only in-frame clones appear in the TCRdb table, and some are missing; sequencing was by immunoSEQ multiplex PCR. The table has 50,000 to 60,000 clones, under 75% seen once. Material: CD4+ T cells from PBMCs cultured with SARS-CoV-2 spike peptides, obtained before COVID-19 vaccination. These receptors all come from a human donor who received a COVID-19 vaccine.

The DNA of the CDR3 is TGTGCCAGCAGTGCGGACCCCCTTATGACAGATACGCAGTATTTT. Translation: CASSADPLMTDTQYF. V gene TRBV2 combines with J gene TRBJ2-3, with D uncertain. Germline values: CDR1 SNHLY, CDR2 FYNNEI. The V end lost 4 bases, the J end lost 3 bases, and 14 bases lay between the germline ends. CDR3 length equals 15 residues.

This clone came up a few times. CDR3 in amino acids: CASSQDLVGGRGTETQYF. DNA for the CDR3: TGCGCCAGCAGCCAAGATCTGGTTGGAGGGAGGGGAACCGAGACCCAGTACTTC. V usage is TRBV4-1 and J usage is TRBJ2-5; 7 bases map to TRBD2. J gave up 5 bases and V 0 bases, and 15 bases lay outside the gene matches. Per the germline V gene, CDR1 is MGHRA and CDR2 is YSYEKL. The CDR3 consists of 18 residues.

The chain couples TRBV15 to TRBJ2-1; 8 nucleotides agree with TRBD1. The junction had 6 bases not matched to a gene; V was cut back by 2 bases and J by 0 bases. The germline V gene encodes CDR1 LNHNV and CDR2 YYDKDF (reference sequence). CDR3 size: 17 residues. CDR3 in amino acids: CATSRPGQGSSYNEQFF. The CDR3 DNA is TGTGCCACCAGCAGACCTGGACAGGGCAGCTCCTACAATGAGCAGTTCTTC.

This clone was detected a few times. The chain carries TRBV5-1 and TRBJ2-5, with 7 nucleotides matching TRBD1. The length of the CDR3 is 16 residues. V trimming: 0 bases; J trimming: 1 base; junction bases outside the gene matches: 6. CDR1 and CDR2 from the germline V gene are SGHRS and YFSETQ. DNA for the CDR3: TGCGCCAGCAGCTTGGGACAGGGCTCTCGCCAAGAGACCCAGTACTTC. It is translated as CASSLGQGSRQETQYF.

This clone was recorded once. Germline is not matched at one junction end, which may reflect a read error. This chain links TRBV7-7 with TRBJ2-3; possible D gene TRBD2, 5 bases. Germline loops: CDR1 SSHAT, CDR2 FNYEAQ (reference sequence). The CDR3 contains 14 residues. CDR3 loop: CASSLAGVADTQYF. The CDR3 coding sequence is TGTGCTAGCAGCTTAGCCGGGGTAGCAGATACGCAGTATTTT.

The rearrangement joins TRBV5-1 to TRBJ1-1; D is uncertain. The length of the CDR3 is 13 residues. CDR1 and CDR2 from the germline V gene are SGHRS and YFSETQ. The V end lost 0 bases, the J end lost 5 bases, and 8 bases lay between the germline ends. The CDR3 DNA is TGCGCCAGCAGCTTGGGGGCGGCTACTGAAGCTTTCTTT. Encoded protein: CASSLGAATEAFF. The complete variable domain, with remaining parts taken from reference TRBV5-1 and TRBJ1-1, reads KAGVTQTPRYLIKTRGQQVTLSCSPISGHRSVSWYQQTPGQGLQFLFEYFSETQRNKGNFPGRFSGRQFSNSRSEMNVSTLELGDSALYLCASSLGAATEAFFGQGTRLTVV.

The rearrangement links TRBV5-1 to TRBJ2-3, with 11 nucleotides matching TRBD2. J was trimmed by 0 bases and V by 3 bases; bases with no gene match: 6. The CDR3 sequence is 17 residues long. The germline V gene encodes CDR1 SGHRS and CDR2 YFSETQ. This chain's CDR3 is CASSSAGTSGSTDTQYF. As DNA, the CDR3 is TGCGCCAGCAGCTCGGCCGGGACTAGCGGTAGCACAGATACGCAGTATTTT.

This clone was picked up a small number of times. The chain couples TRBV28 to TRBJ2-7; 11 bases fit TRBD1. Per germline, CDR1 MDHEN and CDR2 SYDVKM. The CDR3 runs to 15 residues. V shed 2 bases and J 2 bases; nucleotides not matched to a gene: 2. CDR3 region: CASSLTGQGAYEQYF. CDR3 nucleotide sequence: TGTGCCAGCAGTTTAACGGGACAGGGGGCCTACGAGCAGTACTTC.

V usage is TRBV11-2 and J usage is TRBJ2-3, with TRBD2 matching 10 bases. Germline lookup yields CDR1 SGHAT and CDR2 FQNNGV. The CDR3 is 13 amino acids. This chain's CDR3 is CVTAGGYTDTQYF. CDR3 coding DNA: TGTGTAACAGCGGGAGGGTACACAGATACGCAGTATTTT.